This T cell receptor beta chain is from a study of blood T cells in healthy people across ages. About this clonotype: Antigen: not known.

Germline V gene sequence: CDR1 DFQATT, CDR2 SNEGSKA (reference sequence). V dropped 6 bases and J dropped 8 bases, with 16 bases sitting between them. The CDR3 spans 12 residues. Then a second PCR, running roughly 7 to 11 cycles, was carried out with a sample-barcoded 5' primer and a J-beta primer mix. Every cDNA molecule carried a tag from a template-switch adaptor bearing 12 random nucleotides. TCRdb processed the 5' RACE reads anew with MiXCR; each CDR3 protein has one entry. Of over a million distinct CDR3 sequences in the sample, approximately 40% are singletons; the top ten hold 7.9%. Each donor was a healthy Caucasian individual from Russia, aged 6 to 90. Broader study findings: There were more naive CD4+ cells and higher diversity in long-lived donors than in aged donors.

The chain joins TRBV20-1 to TRBJ1-2; weak D call: TRBD1 (6 bases). The receptor was isolated from a woman aged 18-29 years in good health. The material sequenced was blood. This chain's CDR3 is CSATGSPQGYTF. The CDR3 nucleotides are TGCAGTGCCACAGGGTCACCTCAAGGCTACACCTTC.